These T cell receptor beta chains were read from a single sample in a study of STAT5B mutations in CD4+ large granular lymphocyte leukemia. Profiling relied on immunoSEQ multiplex PCR, and the TCRdb table lists in-frame clones only, not all of them. Found here are 30,000 or so clones, roughly 75% of them singletons; the top ten hold approximately 3.3%. Sequencing was performed on CD4+ T cells from blood buffy coats. The receptors here all came from a human donor in good health. Both conserved end residues are part of each CDR3.

TRBJ1-1 | 15 | TRBV19 | CASSMQGSTNTEAFF
TRBJ2-7 | 14 | TRBV18 | CASSPLSPGWEQYF
TRBJ2-7 | 13 | TRBV6-5 | CASSVTWDNLRYF
TRBJ2-7 | 15 | TRBV19 | CASRISSRGLYEQYF
TRBJ2-5 | 14 | TRBV29-1 | CSVEKGAGDREQYF
TRBJ2-2 | 18 | TRBV2 | CASSEVASGRPNTGELFF
TRBJ1-4 | 15 | TRBV29-1 | CSVALDRDRREKLFF
TRBJ1-5 | 14 | TRBV27 | CASRGQGNNQPQHF
TRBJ2-1 | 14 | TRBV6-5 | CASSMRLSYNEQFF
TRBJ1-4 | 14 | TRBV5-1 | CASSWTATNEKLFF